This T cell receptor (beta chain) was recovered during a study of PD-1 blockade in classical Hodgkin lymphoma. Study conclusions and caveats: By C4D1 there was a significant rise in CD4+ TCR diversity but not in CD8+ TCR diversity. As was reported, newly diagnosed patients showed lower baseline TCR diversity than healthy donors did. Lower baseline TCR diversity marked trial partial responders and progressors.

TCRdb keeps only in-frame clones here, not all; method: immunoSEQ multiplex PCR. Seen here are more than 90,000 clones, around 88% observed once, and the top ten hold approximately 6.3%. V lost 1 base to trimming and J lost 9 bases, with 4 bases between them. Germline CDR1 SNHLY, CDR2 FYNNEI. The CDR3 consists of 12 residues. Turning to this clone: Its antigen is as yet unknown.

Every one of the patients relapsed after autologous stem cell transplantation (brentuximab vedotin exposure was variable). Best responses included complete response and partial response; otherwise, the best response was progressive disease. The J gene is TRBJ1-6, the V gene TRBV2; D ambiguous. This TCR came from a human donor with classical Hodgkin lymphoma. Sequenced material: peripheral blood mononuclear cells (PBMCs), taken before the second cycle of nivolumab. The CDR3 sequence is CASSEGASPLHF. CDR3 nucleotide sequence: TGTGCCAGCAGTGAAGGGGCTTCACCCCTCCACTTT. Drawing the rest from reference TRBV2 and TRBJ1-6, the complete variable domain is EPEVTQTPSHQVTQMGQEVILRCVPISNHLYFYWYRQILGQKVEFLVSFYNNEISEKSEIFDDQFSVERPDGSNFTLKIRSTKLEDSAMYFCASSEGASPLHFGNGTRLTVT.